In this sample, the clone carrying this T cell receptor beta chain turned up once. Residents of 20 to 25 US areas, aged roughly 18 to 89 years, made up the participants. Participant reports of clinical history set cohort assignment. This sample was included in a study of blood T cell repertoires in COVID-19. Study as a whole: T cells, B-cell-depleted T cells, or PBMCs supplied cDNA or gDNA.

Assay used: immunoSEQ multiplex PCR; TCRdb lists only in-frame clones, some missing. The repertoire has fewer than 250,000 clones, around 82% of them found once; the top ten carry about a sixth. The CDR3 contains 14 residues. From germline, CDR1 is KGHSH and CDR2 LQKENI. V was trimmed by 5 bases and J by 4 bases, leaving 11 bases between them. This chain links TRBV18 with TRBJ1-4; possibly TRBD1 for D (6 bases). Sequences were obtained from PBMCs or T cells enriched from blood (not recorded which). The receptor was derived from a woman aged 50 to 60 with acute COVID-19. The CDR3 region is CASSEQGINEKLFF. Here the CDR3 DNA reads TGTGCCAGCTCAGAGCAGGGGATTAATGAAAAACTGTTTTTT.